This T cell receptor beta chain was found in a study of identical twins. TCRdb redid the calling of the 5' RACE reads with MiXCR, one entry per CDR3 protein. The sample lists some 790,000 distinct CDR3 sequences, 18% occurring once. CDR3 length equals 14 residues. V lost 2 bases and J lost 4, with 11 bases in between. Germline lookup yields CDR1 SGDLS and CDR2 YYNGEE. This sample was also put to use in a study of T cells expressing NK-cell markers.

This chain uses TRBV9 with TRBJ2-3; possibly TRBD1 or TRBD2 for D (6 bases each). This receptor was obtained from a woman younger than 35 in good health. The sequenced material came from PBMCs. The CDR3 loop reads CASSVSGGSDTQYF. In DNA, the CDR3 is TGTGCCAGCAGCGTCTCCGGGGGCTCAGATACGCAGTATTTT. The full variable domain, in which reference TRBV9 and TRBJ2-3 provide the parts outside the CDR3, is DSGVTQTPKHLITATGQRVTLRCSPRSGDLSVYWYQQSLDQGLQFLIQYYNGEERAKGNILERFSAQQFPDLHSELNLSSLELGDSALYFCASSVSGGSDTQYFGPGTRLTVL.